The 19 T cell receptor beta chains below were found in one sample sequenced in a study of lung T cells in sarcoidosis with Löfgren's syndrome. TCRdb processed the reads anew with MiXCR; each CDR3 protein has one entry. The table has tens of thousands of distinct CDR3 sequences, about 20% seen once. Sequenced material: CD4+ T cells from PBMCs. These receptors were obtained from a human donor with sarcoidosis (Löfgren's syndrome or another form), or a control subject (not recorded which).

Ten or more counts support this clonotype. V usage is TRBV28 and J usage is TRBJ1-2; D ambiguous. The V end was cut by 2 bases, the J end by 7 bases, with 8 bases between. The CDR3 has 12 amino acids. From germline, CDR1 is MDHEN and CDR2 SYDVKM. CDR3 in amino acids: CASSLRRAGYTF. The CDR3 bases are TGTGCCAGCAGTTTACGACGGGCTGGCTACACCTTC.

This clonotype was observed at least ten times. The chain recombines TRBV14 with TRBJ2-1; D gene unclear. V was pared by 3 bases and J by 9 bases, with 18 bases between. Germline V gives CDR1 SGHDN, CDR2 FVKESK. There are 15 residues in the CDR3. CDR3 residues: CASSHPLGTLREQFF. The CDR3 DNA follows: TGTGCCAGCAGCCACCCCCTGGGAACTCTTCGTGAGCAGTTCTTC.

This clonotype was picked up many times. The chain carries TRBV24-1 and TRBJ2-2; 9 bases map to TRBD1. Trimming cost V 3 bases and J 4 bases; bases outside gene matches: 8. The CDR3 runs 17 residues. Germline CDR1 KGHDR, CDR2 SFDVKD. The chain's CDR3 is CATSDHPGQGVTGELFF. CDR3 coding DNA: TGTGCCACCAGTGATCACCCGGGACAGGGAGTCACCGGGGAGCTGTTTTTT.

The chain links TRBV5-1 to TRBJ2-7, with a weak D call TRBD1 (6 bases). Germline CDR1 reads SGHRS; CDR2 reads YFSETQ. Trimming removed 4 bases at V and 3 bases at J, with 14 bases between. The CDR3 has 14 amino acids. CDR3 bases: TGCGCCAGCAGCCCCCGAGCGGACAGCTACGAGCAGTACGTC. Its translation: CASSPRADSYEQYV.

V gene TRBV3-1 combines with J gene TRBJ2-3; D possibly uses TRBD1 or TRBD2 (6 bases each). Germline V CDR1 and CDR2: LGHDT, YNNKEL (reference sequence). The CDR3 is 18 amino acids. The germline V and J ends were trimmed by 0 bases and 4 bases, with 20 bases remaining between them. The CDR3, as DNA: TGTGCCAGCAGCCAAGACCCCCCGGGGGCGATTAGCGCAGATACGCAGTATTTT. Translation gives CASSQDPPGAISADTQYF.

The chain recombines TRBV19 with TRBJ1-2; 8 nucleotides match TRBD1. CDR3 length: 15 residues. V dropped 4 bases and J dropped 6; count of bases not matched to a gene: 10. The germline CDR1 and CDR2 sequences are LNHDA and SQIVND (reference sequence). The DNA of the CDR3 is TGTGCCAGTAGTACCGCTTCAGGGGGCTCTAATGGCTACACCTTC. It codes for CASSTASGGSNGYTF. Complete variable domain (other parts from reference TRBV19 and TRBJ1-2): DGGITQSPKYLFRKEGQNVTLSCEQNLNHDAMYWYRQDPGQGLRLIYYSQIVNDFQKGDIAEGYSVSREKKESFPLTVTSAQKNPTAFYLCASSTASGGSNGYTFGSGTRLTVV.

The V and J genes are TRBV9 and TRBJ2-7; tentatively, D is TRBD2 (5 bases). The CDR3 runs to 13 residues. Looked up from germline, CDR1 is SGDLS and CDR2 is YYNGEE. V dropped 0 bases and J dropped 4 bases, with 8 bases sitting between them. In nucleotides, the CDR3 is TGTGCCAGCAGCGTAGTAGGGAGATACGAGCAGTACGTC. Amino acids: CASSVVGRYEQYV.

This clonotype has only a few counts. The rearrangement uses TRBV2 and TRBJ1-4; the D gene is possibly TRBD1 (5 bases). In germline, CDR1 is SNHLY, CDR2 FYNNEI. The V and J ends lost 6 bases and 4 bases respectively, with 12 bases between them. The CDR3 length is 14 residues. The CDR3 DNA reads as TGTGCCAGCAGGTGGACAAGCGTTAATGAAAAACTGTTTTTT. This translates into CASRWTSVNEKLFF.

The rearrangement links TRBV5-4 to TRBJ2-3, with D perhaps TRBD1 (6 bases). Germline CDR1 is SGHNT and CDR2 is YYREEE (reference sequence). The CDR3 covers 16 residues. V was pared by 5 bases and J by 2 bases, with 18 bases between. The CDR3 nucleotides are TGTGCCAGCAGGAACCCAGGGGTCCTAGACACAGATACGCAGTATTTT. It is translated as CASRNPGVLDTDTQYF.

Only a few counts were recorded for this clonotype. In DNA, the CDR3 is TGCAGCGTTCAAAGGAACACTGAAGCTTTCTTT. Encoded protein: CSVQRNTEAFF. J is TRBJ1-1 and V is TRBV29-1; no reliable D call. Germline CDR1 SQVTM, CDR2 ANQGSEA. Trimming left V 5 bases short and J 1 base short, with 5 bases between. CDR3 length: 11 amino acids.

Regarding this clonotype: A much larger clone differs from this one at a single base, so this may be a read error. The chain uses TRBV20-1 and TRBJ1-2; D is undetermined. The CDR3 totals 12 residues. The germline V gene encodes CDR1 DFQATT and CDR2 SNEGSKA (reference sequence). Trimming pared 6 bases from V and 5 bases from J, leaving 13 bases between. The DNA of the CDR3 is TGCAGTGCCCATGCAGAGGCTTATGGCTACACCTTC. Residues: CSAHAEAYGYTF.

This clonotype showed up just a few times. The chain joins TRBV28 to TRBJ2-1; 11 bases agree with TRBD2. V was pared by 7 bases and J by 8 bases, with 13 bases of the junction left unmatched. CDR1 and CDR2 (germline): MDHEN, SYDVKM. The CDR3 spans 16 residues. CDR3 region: CASTEGGSGGAHEQFF. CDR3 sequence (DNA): TGTGCCAGCACCGAAGGGGGTAGCGGGGGGGCCCATGAGCAGTTCTTC.

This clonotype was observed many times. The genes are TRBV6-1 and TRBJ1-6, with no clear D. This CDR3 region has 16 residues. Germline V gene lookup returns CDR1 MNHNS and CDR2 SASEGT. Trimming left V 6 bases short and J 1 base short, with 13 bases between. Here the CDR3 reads CASSITFTSYNSPLHF. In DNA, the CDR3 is TGTGCCAGCAGCATCACCTTTACGTCCTATAATTCACCCCTCCACTTT.

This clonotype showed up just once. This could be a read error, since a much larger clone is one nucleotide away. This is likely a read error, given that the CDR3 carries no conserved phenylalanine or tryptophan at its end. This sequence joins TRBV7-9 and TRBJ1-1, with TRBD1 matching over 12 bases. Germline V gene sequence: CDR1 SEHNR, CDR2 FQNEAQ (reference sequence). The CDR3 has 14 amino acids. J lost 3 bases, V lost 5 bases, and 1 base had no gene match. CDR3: CASSGDRGHTEAFL. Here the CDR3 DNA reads TGTGCCAGCAGCGGGGACAGGGGGCACACTGAAGCTTTCCTT.

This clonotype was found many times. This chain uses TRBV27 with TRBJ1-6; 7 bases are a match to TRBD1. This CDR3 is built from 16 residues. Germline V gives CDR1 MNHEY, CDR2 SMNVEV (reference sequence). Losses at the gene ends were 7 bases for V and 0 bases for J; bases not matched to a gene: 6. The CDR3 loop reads CASKRQGSSYNSPLHF. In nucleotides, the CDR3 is TGTGCCAGCAAGCGACAGGGTAGCTCCTATAATTCACCCCTCCACTTT.

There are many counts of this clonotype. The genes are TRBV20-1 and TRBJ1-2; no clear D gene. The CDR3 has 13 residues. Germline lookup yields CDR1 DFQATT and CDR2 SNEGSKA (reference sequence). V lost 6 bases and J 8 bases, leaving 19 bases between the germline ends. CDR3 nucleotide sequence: TGCAGTGCCCGTGCGGATCGGTTGGGCGGCTACACCTTC. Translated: CSARADRLGGYTF.

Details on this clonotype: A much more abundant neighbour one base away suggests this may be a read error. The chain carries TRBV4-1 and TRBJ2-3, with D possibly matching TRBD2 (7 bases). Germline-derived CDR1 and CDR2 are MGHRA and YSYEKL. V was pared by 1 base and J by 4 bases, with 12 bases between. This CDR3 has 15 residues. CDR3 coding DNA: TGCGCCAGCAGCCAAGTAGGGGGGGGAGCAGATACGCAGTATTTT. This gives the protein CASSQVGGGADTQYF.

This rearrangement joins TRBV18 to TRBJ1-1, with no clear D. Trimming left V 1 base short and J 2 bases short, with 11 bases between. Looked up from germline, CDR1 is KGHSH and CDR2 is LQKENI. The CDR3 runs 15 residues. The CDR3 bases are TGTGCCAGCTCACCACACGCAGGCGGAAACACTGAAGCTTTCTTT. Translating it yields CASSPHAGGNTEAFF.

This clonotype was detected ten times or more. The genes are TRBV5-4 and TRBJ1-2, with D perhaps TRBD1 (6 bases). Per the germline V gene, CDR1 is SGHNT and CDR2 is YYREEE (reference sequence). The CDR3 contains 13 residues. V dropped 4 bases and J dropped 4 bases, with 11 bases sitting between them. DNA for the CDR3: TGTGCCAGCAGCCTCAGGGGCCCCTATGGCTACACCTTC. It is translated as CASSLRGPYGYTF.